The next 10 T cell receptor beta chains were all read from a single sample in a study of Ad26.COV2.S vaccination and SARS-CoV-2 variants. Libraries were prepared by immunoSEQ multiplex PCR; TCRdb keeps only in-frame clonotypes and omits some of them. This sample has about 400,000 clones, with about 89% found just once. Treatment specified: about 20 received Ad26.COV2.S at low or high dose, single or two shots; 5 received placebo; per-sample allocation not given. Specimens were obtained on day 63 following the first vaccine or placebo injection. This sample comprised peripheral blood, obtained in a trial of Ad26.COV2.S vaccine versus placebo. The receptors derive from a person aged 18-60 years who received the Ad26.COV2.S COVID-19 vaccine or a placebo.

This clone was counted a few times. This chain links TRBV5-6 with TRBJ1-1; perhaps TRBD1 as D (6 bases). The CDR3 sequence is 14 residues long. The germline CDR1 and CDR2 sequences are SGHDT and YYEEEE. Trimming removed 4 bases from V and 1 base from J, with 11 bases in between. CDR3 amino acids: CASSPGVANTEAFF. Written as DNA, the CDR3 is TGTGCCAGCAGCCCAGGGGTTGCGAACACTGAAGCTTTCTTT. Together with reference TRBV5-6 and TRBJ1-1, the CDR3 gives the full variable domain: DAGVTQSPTHLIKTRGQQVTLRCSPKSGHDTVSWYQQALGQGPQFIFQYYEEEERQRGNFPDRFSGHQFPNYSSELNVNALLLGDSALYLCASSPGVANTEAFFGQGTRLTVV.

V and J are TRBV18 and TRBJ1-2, with TRBD1 identical over 10 bases. Trimming at V came to 2 bases and at J to 5 bases, leaving 11 bases not matched to a gene. This CDR3 comprises 17 residues. CDR1 and CDR2 from the germline V gene are KGHSH and LQKENI. The CDR3 loop is CASSPSTDRGFRYGYTF. The CDR3 DNA follows: TGTGCCAGCTCACCATCTACGGACAGGGGGTTTCGGTATGGCTACACCTTC. Using reference TRBV18 and TRBJ1-2 for the parts outside the CDR3, the full variable domain is NAGVMQNPRHLVRRRGQEARLRCSPMKGHSHVYWYRQLPEEGLKFMVYLQKENIIDESGMPKERFSAEFPKEGPSILRIQQVVRGDSAAYFCASSPSTDRGFRYGYTFGSGTRLTVV.

This chain links TRBV19 with TRBJ2-1; D possibly corresponds to TRBD2 (5 bases). The CDR3 consists of 15 residues. V lost 4 bases to trimming and J lost 3 bases, with 13 bases between them. Germline V gene lookup returns CDR1 LNHDA and CDR2 SQIVND (reference sequence). CDR3 loop: CASSTLKRDYNEQFF. The CDR3 nucleotides are TGTGCCAGTAGTACCCTAAAGAGGGACTACAATGAGCAGTTCTTC.

The chain recombines TRBV28 with TRBJ1-5; D is possibly TRBD1 (5 bases). CDR3 length: 17 residues. Trimming left V 6 bases short and J 2 bases short, with 20 bases between. CDR1 is MDHEN, CDR2 SYDVKM, per germline. CDR3 loop: CASRLMKGVAGNQPQHF. The CDR3 DNA is TGTGCCAGCAGACTTATGAAAGGGGTGGCGGGCAATCAGCCCCAGCATTTT.

The CDR3 DNA follows: TGTGCCAGCAGTTCTACAGCGGAGACCCAGTACTTC. It yields the protein CASSSTAETQYF. V and J are TRBV6-2 or TRBV6-3 and TRBJ2-5, with D hard to call. Per germline, CDR1 MNHEY and CDR2 SVGEGT. Trimming left V 4 bases short and J 5 bases short, with 8 bases between. The CDR3 consists of 12 residues.

The chain links TRBV29-1 to TRBJ2-1, with D perhaps TRBD2 (6 bases). Germline CDR1 and CDR2: SQVTM and ANQGSEA. This CDR3 spans 12 amino acids. The V gene lost 8 bases and the J gene lost 4 bases, with 12 bases spanning the gap. The chain's CDR3 is CSTAEGYNEQFF. The CDR3 DNA follows: TGCAGCACGGCGGAGGGATACAATGAGCAGTTCTTC.

The rearrangement joins TRBV15 to TRBJ1-4, with D possibly TRBD1 on 6 matching bases. The CDR3 is 16 residues long. The germline gives CDR1 LNHNV, CDR2 YYDKDF (reference sequence). Trimming took 1 base from V and 0 from J, leaving 9 bases between them. The CDR3 spells CATSRGTAATNEKLFF. The CDR3 nucleotides are TGTGCCACCAGCAGAGGGACAGCCGCAACTAATGAAAAACTGTTTTTT.

The rearrangement joins TRBV10-3 to TRBJ1-5; no definite D call. The length of the CDR3 is 17 residues. Trimming took 0 bases from V and 5 from J, leaving 17 bases between them. Germline CDR1 is ENHRY and CDR2 is SYGVKD. CDR3 coding DNA: TGTGCCATCAGTGAGTCCTTTGGCAGGCCAAGCGATCAGCCCCAGCATTTT. Translated, it gives CAISESFGRPSDQPQHF.

This chain connects TRBV27 to TRBJ2-7; D is possibly TRBD1 or TRBD2 (6 bases each). CDR1 is MNHEY, CDR2 SMNVEV, per germline (reference sequence). The V end lost 5 bases, the J end lost 3 bases, and 14 bases lay between the germline ends. The CDR3 is 14 amino acids. Written as DNA, the CDR3 is TGTGCCAGCAGTCCCTCGGGGGCGTTCTACGAGCAGTACTTC. Translation gives CASSPSGAFYEQYF.

J is TRBJ2-2 and V is TRBV24-1; no clear D gene. Germline V CDR1 and CDR2: KGHDR, SFDVKD. The CDR3 contains 17 residues. V gave up 3 bases and J gave up 1 base, with 14 bases separating them. CDR3 sequence (DNA): TGTGCCACCAGTGATCCCGTGGCAGCCCTGAACACCGGGGAGCTGTTTTTT. Translation: CATSDPVAALNTGELFF.